This TCR beta chain was profiled in a study of siplizumab effects on memory and regulatory T cells. General study points: For mappable alloreactive CD4+ clones, the mean Treg-derived fraction was around 64% with siplizumab and 26.9% in controls. No more than a minor fraction of alloreactive clones could be traced back to unstimulated subsets. The study did not confirm that proliferating Tregs from siplizumab cultures were suppressive.

The CDR3 length is 17 residues. Trimming removed 4 bases from V and 7 bases from J, with 20 bases in between. Germline assignment: CDR1 SGHAT and CDR2 FQNNGV. Measured with immunoSEQ multiplex PCR; TCRdb has only the in-frame clones, and not every one. The table lists about 100,000 clones, 91% of them singletons, with 0.15% in the top ten. Points on this clone: As yet, its antigen is unknown.

The receptor was derived from a human donor in good health. The V and J genes are TRBV11-2 and TRBJ1-6; D is unresolved. The source material was CD4+ T cells sorted from blood. In DNA, the CDR3 is TGTGCCAGCAGCTCCCGGATGACCCTTAGTGGGAATTCACCCCTCCACTTT. This translates into CASSSRMTLSGNSPLHF.